This passage covers 20 T cell receptor beta chains from one sample sequenced in a study of CXCR3-negative and CXCR3-positive naive CD8 T cells. Findings of the study overall: Researchers report that CXCR3-positive naive cells carry more hydrophobic TRB CDR3s than CXCR3-negative naive cells.

For these TCRs, the target antigens are not known. The study made its TRB cDNA libraries by 5' RACE, adding UMI labels. Reanalyzing the 5' RACE reads, TCRdb keeps one entry per CDR3 protein, without DNA. Seen in this sample are about 110,000 distinct CDR3 sequences; the ten most common clones hold approximately 0.37%. The sample comprised naive CXCR3+ CD8+ T cells from blood. The subset is: CD45RO-CCR7+CD27+CD95- naive CD8+ T cells expressing CXCR3 (TNR3+). These receptors were obtained from a human donor in good health. Some clones in this sample may be carry-over from other donors' samples.

This rearrangement joins TRBV29-1 to TRBJ1-5; TCRdb returns TRBD1, unconfirmable since there is no DNA. CDR1 is SQVTM, CDR2 ANQGSEA, per germline. The CDR3 is made up of 13 amino acids. The CDR3 region is CSVRTGDNQPQHF.

The V and J genes are TRBV30 and TRBJ2-5; the D gene TCRdb calls, TRBD2, cannot be checked with no DNA. Per the germline V gene, CDR1 is GTSNPN and CDR2 is SVGIG (reference sequence). The CDR3 is 16 amino acids. CDR3 protein: CAWSPGLAGGTETQYF.

The chain uses TRBV5-6 and TRBJ2-1; the D call from TCRdb, TRBD2, cannot be confirmed without DNA. Germline values: CDR1 SGHDT, CDR2 YYEEEE. This CDR3 comprises 13 residues. This CDR3 reads CASSFEGYNEQFF.

This sequence joins TRBV11-2 and TRBJ2-1; TCRdb picks TRBD2, but there is no DNA to check that call. The germline gives CDR1 SGHAT, CDR2 FQNNGV. The CDR3 consists of 20 residues. The CDR3 reads CASSSRLRGDPPSSYNEQFF. The variable domain in full, completed from reference TRBV11-2 and TRBJ2-1, reads EAGVAQSPRYKIIEKRQSVAFWCNPISGHATLYWYQQILGQGPKLLIQFQNNGVVDDSQLPKDRFSAERLKGVDSTLKIQPAKLEDSAVYLCASSSRLRGDPPSSYNEQFFGPGTRLTVL.

The chain combines TRBV6-1 with TRBJ1-2; TCRdb names TRBD1, which stays unverified in the absence of DNA. There are 13 residues in the CDR3. CDR1 MNHNS and CDR2 SASEGT come from the germline V gene. The CDR3 is CASTGHRNYGYTF.

V gene TRBV5-1 combines with J gene TRBJ1-2; absent DNA, TCRdb's TRBD1 call cannot be checked. The CDR3 totals 16 residues. Germline V lookup: CDR1 SGHRS, CDR2 YFSETQ. CDR3 loop: CASSEAGTGGNYGYTF.

The genes are TRBV12-3 or TRBV12-4 and TRBJ2-1; TCRdb designates TRBD2, a call that cannot be tested without DNA. The length of the CDR3 is 22 residues. The CDR3: CASSFPREPTSSYLNVYNEQFF.

The chain couples TRBV3-1 to TRBJ2-7. The CDR3 is 14 residues long. In germline, CDR1 is LGHDT, CDR2 YNNKEL (reference sequence). CDR3 residues: CASSQEAYSYEQYF.

The chain links TRBV6-6 to TRBJ1-2; there is no DNA to check the TCRdb D call of TRBD1. The CDR3 length is 11 residues. Per the germline V gene, CDR1 is MNHNY and CDR2 is SVGAGI (reference sequence). CDR3 sequence: CASRDRDGYTF.

The V call is TRBV7-2, the J call TRBJ1-1; TCRdb reports TRBD1, a call that lacks DNA to check it against. CDR1 is SGHTA and CDR2 is FQGNSA in the germline V gene. This CDR3 spans 14 amino acids. The CDR3 protein is CASSLGGLRFEAFF.

The genes are TRBV7-9 and TRBJ2-5. CDR1 and CDR2 from the germline V gene are SEHNR and FQNEAQ (reference sequence). The CDR3 totals 14 residues. CDR3 residues: CASSLSVAPETQYF.

The V and J genes are TRBV7-2 and TRBJ2-6. Germline CDR1 reads SGHTA; CDR2 reads FQGNSA. The CDR3 loop spans 13 amino acids. CDR3 protein: CAIRGRGANVLTF.

J is TRBJ2-7 and V is TRBV7-2; absent DNA, TCRdb's TRBD1 call cannot be checked. The CDR3 runs to 12 residues. Germline V CDR1 and CDR2: SGHTA, FQGNSA. The CDR3 sequence: CASSPRQAEQYF.

The CDR3 sequence is CASSLSPPSYEQYF. The chain uses TRBV5-1 and TRBJ2-7. Germline-derived CDR1 and CDR2 are SGHRS and YFSETQ. This CDR3 region has 14 residues.

The chain recombines TRBV6-5 with TRBJ2-1; TCRdb returns TRBD1, unconfirmable since there is no DNA. Germline V gives CDR1 MNHEY, CDR2 SVGAGI. CDR3 length: 15 residues. CDR3 in amino acids: CASSAGDQSYNEQFF.

The chain employs TRBV10-2 and TRBJ1-1. CDR3 length: 14 residues. Germline CDR1 is WSHSY and CDR2 is SAAADI. The CDR3 loop is CASSEVGRNTEAFF.

The rearrangement links TRBV6-6 to TRBJ2-2; TCRdb reports TRBD1, a call that lacks DNA to check it against. This CDR3 comprises 14 residues. Germline lookup yields CDR1 MNHNY and CDR2 SVGAGI (reference sequence). The CDR3 loop reads CASSYIGGTGELFF.

V usage is TRBV20-1 and J usage is TRBJ1-5. The germline CDR1 and CDR2 sequences are DFQATT and SNEGSKA (reference sequence). The CDR3 length is 15 residues. CDR3 protein: CSARDSTLGNQPQHF.

The V and J genes are TRBV28 and TRBJ2-1; TCRdb's D call, TRBD1, is unchecked because there is no DNA. This CDR3 spans 14 amino acids. Germline CDR1 is MDHEN and CDR2 is SYDVKM. CDR3 loop: CASSFGQSYNEQFF.

The CDR3 sequence: CASRRTSGGVHANTGELFF. The rearrangement joins TRBV7-9 to TRBJ2-2; the TRBD2 assignment by TCRdb is unverifiable without DNA. Germline CDR1 and CDR2: SEHNR and FQNEAQ (reference sequence). The CDR3 consists of 19 residues.